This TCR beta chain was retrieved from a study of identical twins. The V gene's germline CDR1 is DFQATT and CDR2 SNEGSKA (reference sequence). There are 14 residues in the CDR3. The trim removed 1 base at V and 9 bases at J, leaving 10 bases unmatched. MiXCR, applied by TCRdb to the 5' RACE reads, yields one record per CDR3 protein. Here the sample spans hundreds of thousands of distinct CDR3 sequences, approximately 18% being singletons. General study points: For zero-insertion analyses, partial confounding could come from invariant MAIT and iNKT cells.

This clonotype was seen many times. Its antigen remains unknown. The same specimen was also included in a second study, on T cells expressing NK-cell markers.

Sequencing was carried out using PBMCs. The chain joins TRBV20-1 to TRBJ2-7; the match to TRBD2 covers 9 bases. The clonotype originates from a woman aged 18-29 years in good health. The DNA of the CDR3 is TGCAGTGCTAGAGTAGGGCGCGGGAGGGTTTTGCAGTACTTC. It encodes CSARVGRGRVLQYF.